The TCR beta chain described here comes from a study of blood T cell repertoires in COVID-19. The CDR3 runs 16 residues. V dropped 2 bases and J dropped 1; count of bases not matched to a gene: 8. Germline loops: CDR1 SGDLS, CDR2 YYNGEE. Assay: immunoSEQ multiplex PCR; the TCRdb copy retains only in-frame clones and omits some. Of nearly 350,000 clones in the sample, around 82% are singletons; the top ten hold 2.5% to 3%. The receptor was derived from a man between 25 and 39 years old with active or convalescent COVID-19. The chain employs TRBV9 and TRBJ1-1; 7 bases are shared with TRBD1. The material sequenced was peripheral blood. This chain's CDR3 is CASSVGAGGGNTEAFF. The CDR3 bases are TGTGCCAGCAGCGTCGGGGCAGGGGGAGGGAACACTGAAGCTTTCTTT.